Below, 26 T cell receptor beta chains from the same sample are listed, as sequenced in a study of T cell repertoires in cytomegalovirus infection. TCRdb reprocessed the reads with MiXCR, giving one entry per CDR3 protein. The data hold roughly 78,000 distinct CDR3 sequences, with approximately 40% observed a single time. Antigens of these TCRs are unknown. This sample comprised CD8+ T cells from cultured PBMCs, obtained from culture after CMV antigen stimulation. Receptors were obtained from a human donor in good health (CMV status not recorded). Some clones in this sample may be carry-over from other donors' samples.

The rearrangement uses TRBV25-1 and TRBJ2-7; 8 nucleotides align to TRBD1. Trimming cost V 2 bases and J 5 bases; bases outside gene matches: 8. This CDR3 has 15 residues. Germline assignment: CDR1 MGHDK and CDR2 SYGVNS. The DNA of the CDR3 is TGTGCCAGCAGTGAAGGACAGGGAATCTATAACGAGCAGTACTTC. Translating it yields CASSEGQGIYNEQYF.

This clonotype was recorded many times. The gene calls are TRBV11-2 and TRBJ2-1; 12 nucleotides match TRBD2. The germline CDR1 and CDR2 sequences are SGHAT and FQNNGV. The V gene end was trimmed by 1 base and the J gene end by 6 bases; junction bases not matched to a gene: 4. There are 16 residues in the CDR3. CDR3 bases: TGTGCCAGCAGCTTAGCTGGACTAGCGGGGCCCAATGAGCAGTTCTTC. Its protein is CASSLAGLAGPNEQFF.

The CDR3 nucleotides are TGTGCCAGCAGTTCAGAGGGTCTTAGTCGGGCCAAAAACATTCAGTACTTC. It translates to CASSSEGLSRAKNIQYF. V and J are TRBV28 and TRBJ2-4; D might be TRBD2 (5 bases). V was shortened by 4 bases and J by 1 base, with 17 bases between the two germline ends. CDR3 length: 17 amino acids. The germline V gene encodes CDR1 MDHEN and CDR2 SYDVKM.

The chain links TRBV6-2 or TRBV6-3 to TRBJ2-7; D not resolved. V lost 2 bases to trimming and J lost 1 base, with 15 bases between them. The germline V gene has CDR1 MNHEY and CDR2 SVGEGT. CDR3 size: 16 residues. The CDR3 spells CASSYRITSTSYEQYF. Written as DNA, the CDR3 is TGTGCCAGCAGTTACCGGATCACTTCAACATCCTACGAGCAGTACTTC.

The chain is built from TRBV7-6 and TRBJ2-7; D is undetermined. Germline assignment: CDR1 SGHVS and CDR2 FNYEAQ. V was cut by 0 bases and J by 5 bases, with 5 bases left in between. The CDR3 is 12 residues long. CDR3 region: CASSLAPDEQYF. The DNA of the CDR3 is TGTGCCAGCAGCTTAGCTCCCGACGAGCAGTACTTC. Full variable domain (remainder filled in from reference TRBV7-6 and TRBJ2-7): GAGVSQSPRYKVTKRGQDVALRCDPISGHVSLYWYRQALGQGPEFLTYFNYEAQQDKSGLPNDRFSAERPEGSISTLTIQRTEQRDSAMYRCASSLAPDEQYFGPGTRLTVT.

Here the CDR3 reads CAISESKTMNTEAFF. In DNA, the CDR3 is TGTGCCATCAGTGAGTCAAAAACAATGAACACTGAAGCTTTCTTT. The V and J genes are TRBV10-3 and TRBJ1-1; the D is unclear. Trimming removed 0 bases at V and 0 bases at J, with 8 bases between. This CDR3 is 15 amino acids long. CDR1 and CDR2 from the germline V gene are ENHRY and SYGVKD.

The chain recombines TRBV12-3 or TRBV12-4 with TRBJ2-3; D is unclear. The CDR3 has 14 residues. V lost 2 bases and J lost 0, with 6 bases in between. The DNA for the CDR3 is TGTGCCAGCAGTTTATTAGCTAGCACAGATACGCAGTATTTT. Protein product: CASSLLASTDTQYF.

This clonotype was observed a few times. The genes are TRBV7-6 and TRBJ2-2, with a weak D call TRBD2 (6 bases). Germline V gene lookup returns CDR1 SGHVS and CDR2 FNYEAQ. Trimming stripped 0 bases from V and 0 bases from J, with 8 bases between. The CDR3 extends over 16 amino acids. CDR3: CASSLAAGANTGELFF. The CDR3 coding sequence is TGTGCCAGCAGCTTAGCAGCGGGCGCGAACACCGGGGAGCTGTTTTTT.

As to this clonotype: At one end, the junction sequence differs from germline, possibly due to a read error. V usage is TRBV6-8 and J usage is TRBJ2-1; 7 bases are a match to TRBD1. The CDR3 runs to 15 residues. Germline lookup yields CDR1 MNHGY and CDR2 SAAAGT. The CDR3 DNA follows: TGTGCCAGCAGCTACTTCCAGGGGGATGGCAATGAGCAGTTCTTC. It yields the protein CASSYFQGDGNEQFF.

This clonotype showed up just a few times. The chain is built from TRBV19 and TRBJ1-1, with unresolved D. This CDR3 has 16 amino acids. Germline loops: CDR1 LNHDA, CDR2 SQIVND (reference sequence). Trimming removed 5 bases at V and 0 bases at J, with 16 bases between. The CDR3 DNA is TGTGCCAGTAGTGCCCTGGGTGGGTTCATGAACACTGAAGCTTTCTTT. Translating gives CASSALGGFMNTEAFF.

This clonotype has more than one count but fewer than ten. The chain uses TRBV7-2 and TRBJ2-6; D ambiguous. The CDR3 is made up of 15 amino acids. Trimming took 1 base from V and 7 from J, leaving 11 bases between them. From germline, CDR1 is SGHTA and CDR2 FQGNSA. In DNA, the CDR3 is TGTGCCAGCAGCTTAGGCGACCTGTCTGCCAACGTCCTGACTTTC. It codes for CASSLGDLSANVLTF.

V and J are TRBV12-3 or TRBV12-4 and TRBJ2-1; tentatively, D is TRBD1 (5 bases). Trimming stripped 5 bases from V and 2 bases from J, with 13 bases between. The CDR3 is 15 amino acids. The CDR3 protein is CASSPGPPAYNEQFF. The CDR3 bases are TGTGCCAGCAGTCCAGGGCCTCCGGCCTACAATGAGCAGTTCTTC.

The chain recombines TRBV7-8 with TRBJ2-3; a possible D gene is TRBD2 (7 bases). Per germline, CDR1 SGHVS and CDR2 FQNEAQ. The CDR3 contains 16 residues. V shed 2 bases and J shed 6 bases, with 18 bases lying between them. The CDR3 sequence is CASSLSRGGGMDTQYF. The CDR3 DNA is TGTGCCAGCAGCTTAAGTAGGGGGGGGGGGATGGATACGCAGTATTTT.

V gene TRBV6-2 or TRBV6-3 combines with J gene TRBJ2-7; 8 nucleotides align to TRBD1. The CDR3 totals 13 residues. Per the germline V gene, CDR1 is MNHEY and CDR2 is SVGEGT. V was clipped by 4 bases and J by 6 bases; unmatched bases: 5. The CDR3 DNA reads TGTGCCAGCAGTTCCGTGGACAGGGCCGAGCAGTACTTC. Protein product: CASSSVDRAEQYF.

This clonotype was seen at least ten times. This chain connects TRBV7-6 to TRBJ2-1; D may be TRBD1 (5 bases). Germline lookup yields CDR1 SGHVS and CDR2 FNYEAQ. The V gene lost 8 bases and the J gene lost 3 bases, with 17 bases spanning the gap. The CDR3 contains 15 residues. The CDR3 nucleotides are TGTGCCAGCGCCCGACAAGGGGCCGGCTACAATGAGCAGTTCTTC. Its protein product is CASARQGAGYNEQFF.

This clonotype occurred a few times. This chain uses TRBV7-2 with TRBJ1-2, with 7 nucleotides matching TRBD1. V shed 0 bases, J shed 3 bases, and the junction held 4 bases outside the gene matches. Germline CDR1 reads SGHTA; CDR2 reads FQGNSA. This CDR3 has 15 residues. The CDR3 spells CASSLADGTDYGYTF. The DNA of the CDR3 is TGTGCCAGCAGCTTAGCGGACGGGACAGACTATGGCTACACCTTC.

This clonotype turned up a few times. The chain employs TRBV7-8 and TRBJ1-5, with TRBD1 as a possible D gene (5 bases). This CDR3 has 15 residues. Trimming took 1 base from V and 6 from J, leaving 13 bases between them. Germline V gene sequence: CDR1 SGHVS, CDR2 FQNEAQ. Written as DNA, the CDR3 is TGTGCCAGCAGCTTAGGGCCAGGGAATCGTCAGCCCCAGCATTTT. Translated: CASSLGPGNRQPQHF. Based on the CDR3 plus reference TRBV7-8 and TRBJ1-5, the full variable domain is GAGVSQSPRYKVAKRGQDVALRCDPISGHVSLFWYQQALGQGPEFLTYFQNEAQLDKSGLPSDRFFAERPEGSVSTLKIQRTQQEDSAVYLCASSLGPGNRQPQHFGDGTRLSIL.

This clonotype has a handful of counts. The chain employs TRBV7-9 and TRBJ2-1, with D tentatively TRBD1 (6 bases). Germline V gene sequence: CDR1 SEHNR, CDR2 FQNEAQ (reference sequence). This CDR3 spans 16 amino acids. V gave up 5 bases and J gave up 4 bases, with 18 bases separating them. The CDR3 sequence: CASSLPPGHKYNEQFF. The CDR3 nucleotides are TGTGCCAGCAGCCTCCCCCCGGGACATAAGTACAATGAGCAGTTCTTC.

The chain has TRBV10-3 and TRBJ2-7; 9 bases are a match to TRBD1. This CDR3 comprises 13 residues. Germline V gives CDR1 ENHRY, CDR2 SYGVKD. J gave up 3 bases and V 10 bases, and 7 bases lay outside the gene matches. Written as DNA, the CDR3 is TGTGCCACGGGGACAGGGCTCGTCTACGAGCAGTACTTC. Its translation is CATGTGLVYEQYF.

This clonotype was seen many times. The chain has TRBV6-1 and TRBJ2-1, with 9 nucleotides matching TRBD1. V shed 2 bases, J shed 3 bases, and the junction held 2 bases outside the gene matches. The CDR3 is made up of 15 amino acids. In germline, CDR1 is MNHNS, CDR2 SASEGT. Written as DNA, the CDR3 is TGTGCCAGCAGTGAAAGACAGGGGGGCTACAATGAGCAGTTCTTC. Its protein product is CASSERQGGYNEQFF.

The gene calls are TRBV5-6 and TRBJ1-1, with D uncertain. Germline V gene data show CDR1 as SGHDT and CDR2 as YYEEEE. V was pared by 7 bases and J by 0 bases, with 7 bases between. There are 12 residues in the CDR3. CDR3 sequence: CASVSMNTEAFF. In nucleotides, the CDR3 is TGTGCCAGCGTCAGCATGAACACTGAAGCTTTCTTT.

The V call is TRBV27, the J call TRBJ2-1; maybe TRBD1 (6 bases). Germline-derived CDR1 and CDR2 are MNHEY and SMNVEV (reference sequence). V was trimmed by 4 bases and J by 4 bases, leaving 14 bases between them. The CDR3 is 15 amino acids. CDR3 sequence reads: CASSWQGKRYNEQFF. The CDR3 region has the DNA TGTGCCAGCAGTTGGCAGGGGAAGAGGTACAATGAGCAGTTCTTC.

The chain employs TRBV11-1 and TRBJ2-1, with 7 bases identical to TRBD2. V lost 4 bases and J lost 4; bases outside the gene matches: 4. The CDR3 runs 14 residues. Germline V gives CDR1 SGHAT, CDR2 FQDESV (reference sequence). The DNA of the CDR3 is TGTGCCAGCAGCTCACCGCGGGGGTACAATGAGCAGTTCTTC. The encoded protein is CASSSPRGYNEQFF. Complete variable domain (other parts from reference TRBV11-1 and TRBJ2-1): EAEVAQSPRYKITEKSQAVAFWCDPISGHATLYWYRQILGQGPELLVQFQDESVVDDSQLPKDRFSAERLKGVDSTLKIQPAELGDSAMYLCASSSPRGYNEQFFGPGTRLTVL.

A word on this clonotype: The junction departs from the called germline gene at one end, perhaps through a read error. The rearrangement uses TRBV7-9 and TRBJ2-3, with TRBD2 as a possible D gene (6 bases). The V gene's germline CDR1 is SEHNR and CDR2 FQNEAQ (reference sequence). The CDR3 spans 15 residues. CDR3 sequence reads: CASCLAAGEADTQYF. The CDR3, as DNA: TGTGCCAGCTGCTTAGCGGCCGGGGAGGCAGATACGCAGTATTTT.

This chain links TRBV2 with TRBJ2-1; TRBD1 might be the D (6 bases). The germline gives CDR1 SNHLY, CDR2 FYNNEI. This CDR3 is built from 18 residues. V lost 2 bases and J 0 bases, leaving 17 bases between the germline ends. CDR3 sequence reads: CASSEPRQVSGSYNEQFF. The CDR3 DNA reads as TGTGCCAGCAGTGAACCGAGACAGGTTTCTGGCTCCTACAATGAGCAGTTCTTC.

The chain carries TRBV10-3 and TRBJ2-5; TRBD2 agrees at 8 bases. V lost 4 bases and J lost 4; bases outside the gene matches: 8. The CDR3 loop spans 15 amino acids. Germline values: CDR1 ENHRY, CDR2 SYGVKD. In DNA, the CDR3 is TGTGCCATCAGTGGAGGGACTAGTAGATTAGAGACCCAGTACTTC. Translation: CAISGGTSRLETQYF.